Listed below are T cell receptor beta chains from one sample, sequenced in a study of CD8 T cells in Susac syndrome. TCRdb itself ran the immunoSEQ multiplex PCR reads through MiXCR, one entry per CDR3 protein. The sample has some 120,000 distinct CDR3 sequences; just over 90% are singletons. Sequenced material: CD8+ T cells from PBMCs. All receptors derive from a human donor with multiple sclerosis. Both conserved end residues are part of each CDR3. Fields, in order: clone size, V gene, J gene, D gene, CDR3 protein, CDR3 DNA. D genes are given only for firm matches. Rows give clone size only sometimes, using once, few, many, or a class for an expanded clone.

.	TRBV7-2	TRBJ2-7	.	CASSFSPSYEQYF	TGTGCCAGCAGCTTCTCCCCTTCCTACGAGCAGTACTTC
.	TRBV30	TRBJ2-1	.	CAWSPGPSSYNEQFF	TGTGCCTGGAGCCCTGGGCCCTCCTCCTACAATGAGCAGTTCTTC
.	TRBV20-1	TRBJ1-1	TRBD1	CSAPAGGQEAFF	TGCAGTGCTCCCGCAGGGGGACAAGAAGCTTTCTTT
.	TRBV5-4	TRBJ1-1	.	CASSLAVMNTEAFF	TGTGCCAGCAGCTTGGCGGTGATGAACACTGAAGCTTTCTTT
once	TRBV6-5	TRBJ1-1	.	CATKSWNTEAFF	TGTGCCACAAAATCCTGGAACACTGAAGCTTTCTTT
.	TRBV7-9	TRBJ1-2	.	CASSLSRRDHYGYTF	TGTGCCAGCAGCTTATCTAGGAGGGATCATTATGGCTACACCTTC
.	TRBV9	TRBJ2-2	.	CASSDYSDGELFF	TGTGCCAGCAGCGATTATTCCGACGGGGAGCTGTTTTTT
once	TRBV7-2	TRBJ2-3	TRBD1	CASSFFTDRVTDTQYF	TGTGCCAGCAGCTTTTTTACGGACAGGGTCACAGATACGCAGTATTTT
once	TRBV4-1	TRBJ1-1	.	CASSQGRENTEALF	TGCGCCAGCAGCCAGGGACGAGAGAACACTGAAGCTCTCTTT
.	TRBV6-5	TRBJ1-1	.	CASSLTKNTEAFF	TGTGCCAGCAGCCTCACAAAGAACACTGAAGCTTTCTTT
.	TRBV4-1	TRBJ2-1	.	CARPLGTNYYNEQFF	TGCGCCAGGCCCCTTGGGACGAACTACTACAATGAGCAGTTCTTC
.	TRBV12-3/TRBV12-4	TRBJ1-1	.	CASSSAPGTEAFF	TGTGCCAGCAGTTCAGCCCCCGGGACTGAAGCTTTCTTT
.	TRBV5-1	TRBJ1-1	TRBD1	CASSFGGQGRAEAFF	TGCGCCAGCAGCTTCGGGGGACAGGGAAGGGCTGAAGCTTTCTTT
once	TRBV19	TRBJ1-1	.	CASSIGQLNTEAFF	TGTGCCAGTAGTATCGGGCAACTGAACACTGAAGCTTTCTTT
.	TRBV11-3	TRBJ2-4	TRBD1	CASSSHRGAKNIQYF	TGTGCCAGCAGCTCACACAGGGGAGCCAAAAACATTCAGTACTTC
.	TRBV7-9	TRBJ2-2	.	CASSFFSGELFF	TGTGCCAGCAGCTTTTTTAGCGGGGAGCTGTTTTTT
.	TRBV4-1	TRBJ1-2	TRBD1	CASSPLGQGDRYGYTF	TGCGCCAGCAGCCCATTAGGACAGGGAGACCGCTATGGCTACACCTTC
.	TRBV25-1	TRBJ1-1	.	CASSEYYQGAFF	TGTGCCAGCAGTGAATATTATCAGGGAGCTTTCTTT
.	TRBV6-5	TRBJ2-5	.	CASSPGGQTQYF	TGTGCCAGCAGTCCTGGGGGGCAGACCCAGTACTTC
.	TRBV7-9	TRBJ2-7	TRBD2	CASSGSGGLSHEQYF	TGTGCCAGCAGCGGAAGCGGGGGGCTCTCCCACGAGCAGTACTTC
once	TRBV20-1	TRBJ1-2	TRBD1	CSARAADRAYGYTF	TGCAGTGCTAGAGCCGCGGACAGGGCCTATGGCTACACCTTC
.	TRBV5-6	TRBJ2-1	.	CASSLMSRDRSYNEQFF	TGTGCCAGCAGCTTGATGTCCCGAGACAGGTCCTACAATGAGCAGTTCTTC
once	TRBV7-8	TRBJ2-2	.	CASSQPSTGELFF	TGTGCCAGCAGCCAACCCAGCACCGGGGAGCTGTTTTTT
once	TRBV28	TRBJ2-2	TRBD1	CASRSGTGDTGELFF	TGTGCCAGCCGCTCCGGGACAGGGGACACCGGGGAGCTGTTTTTT
once	TRBV7-2	TRBJ2-3	.	CASSPNPWGSTDTQYF	TGTGCCAGCAGCCCAAATCCATGGGGTAGCACAGATACGCAGTATTTT
.	TRBV6-4	TRBJ2-1	TRBD2	CASSPAGAGGSYNEQFF	TGTGCCAGCAGTCCAGCCGGAGCGGGGGGCTCCTACAATGAGCAGTTCTTC
.	TRBV5-1	TRBJ2-7	.	CASSSRQNYEQYF	TGCGCCAGCAGCTCCAGACAGAACTACGAGCAGTACTTC
.	TRBV12-3/TRBV12-4	TRBJ2-2	.	CASRHPTGELFF	TGTGCCAGCAGGCATCCAACCGGGGAGCTGTTTTTT
.	TRBV4-1	TRBJ2-2	TRBD1	CASSQEEDRENTGELFF	TGCGCCAGCAGCCAAGAGGAAGACAGGGAGAACACCGGGGAGCTGTTTTTT
.	TRBV7-9	TRBJ2-3	.	CASRTSYSTDTQYF	TGTGCCAGCAGGACGAGCTACAGCACAGATACGCAGTATTTT
.	TRBV6-5	TRBJ2-5	.	CASRADQETQYF	TGTGCCAGCAGAGCGGACCAAGAGACCCAGTACTTC
once	TRBV5-1	TRBJ2-1	TRBD2	CASSFREGDEQFF	TGCGCCAGCAGCTTTCGGGAGGGGGATGAGCAGTTCTTC
once	TRBV7-7	TRBJ2-3	.	CASSLRAWTDTQYF	TGTGCTAGCAGCTTAAGGGCCTGGACAGATACGCAGTATTTT
.	TRBV3-1	TRBJ2-5	TRBD2	CASSQGSGRLYQETQYF	TGTGCCAGCAGCCAAGGTAGCGGGAGGTTGTACCAAGAGACCCAGTACTTC
.	TRBV27	TRBJ2-3	.	CASSWTRTDTQYF	TGTGCCAGCAGTTGGACCCGCACAGATACGCAGTATTTT
.	TRBV30	TRBJ2-3	.	CAWSVAAADTQYF	TGTGCCTGGAGCGTAGCGGCCGCAGATACGCAGTATTTT